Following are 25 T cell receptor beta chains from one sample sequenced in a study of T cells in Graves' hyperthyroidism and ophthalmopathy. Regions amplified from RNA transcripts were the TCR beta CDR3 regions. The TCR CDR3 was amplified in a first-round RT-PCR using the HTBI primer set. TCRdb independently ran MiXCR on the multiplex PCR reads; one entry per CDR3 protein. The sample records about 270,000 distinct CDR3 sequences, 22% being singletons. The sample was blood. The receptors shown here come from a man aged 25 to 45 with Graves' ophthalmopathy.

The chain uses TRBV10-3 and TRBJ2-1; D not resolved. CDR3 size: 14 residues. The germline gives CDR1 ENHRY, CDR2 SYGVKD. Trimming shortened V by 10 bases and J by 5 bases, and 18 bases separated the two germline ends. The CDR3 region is CASLDQAPNNEQFF. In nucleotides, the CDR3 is TGTGCCAGTCTTGACCAAGCCCCCAACAATGAGCAGTTCTTC.

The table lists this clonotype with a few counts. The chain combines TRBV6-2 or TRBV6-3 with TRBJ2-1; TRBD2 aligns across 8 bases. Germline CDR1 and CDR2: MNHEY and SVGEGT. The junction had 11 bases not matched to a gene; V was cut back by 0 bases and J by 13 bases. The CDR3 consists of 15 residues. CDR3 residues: CASSYSTAGGMLQFF. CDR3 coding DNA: TGTGCCAGCAGTTACTCGACGGCGGGAGGAATGTTACAGTTCTTC.

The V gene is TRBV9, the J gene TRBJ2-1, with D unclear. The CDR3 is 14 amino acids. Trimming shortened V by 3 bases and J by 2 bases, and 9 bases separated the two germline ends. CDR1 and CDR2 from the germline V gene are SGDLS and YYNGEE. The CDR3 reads CASSAASPYNEQFF. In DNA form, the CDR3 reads TGTGCCAGCAGCGCGGCTAGTCCCTACAATGAGCAGTTCTTC.

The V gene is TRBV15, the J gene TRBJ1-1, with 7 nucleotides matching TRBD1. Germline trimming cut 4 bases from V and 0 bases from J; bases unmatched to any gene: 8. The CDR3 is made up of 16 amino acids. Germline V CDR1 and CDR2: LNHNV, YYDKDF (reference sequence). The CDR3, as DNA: TGTGCCACCAGCACTCCGGGACAGTACATGAACACTGAAGCTTTCTTT. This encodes CATSTPGQYMNTEAFF.

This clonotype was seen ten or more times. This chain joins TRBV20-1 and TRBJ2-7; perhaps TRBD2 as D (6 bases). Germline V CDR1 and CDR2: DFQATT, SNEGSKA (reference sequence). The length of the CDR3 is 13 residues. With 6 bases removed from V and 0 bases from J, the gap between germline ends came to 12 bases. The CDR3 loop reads CSARRGGSYEQYF. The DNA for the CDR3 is TGCAGTGCCCGAAGGGGAGGCTCCTACGAGCAGTACTTC.

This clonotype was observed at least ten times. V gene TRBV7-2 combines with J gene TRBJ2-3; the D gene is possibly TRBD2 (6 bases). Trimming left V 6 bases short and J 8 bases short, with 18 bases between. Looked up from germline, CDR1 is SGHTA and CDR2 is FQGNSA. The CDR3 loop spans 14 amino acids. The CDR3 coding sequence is TGTGCCAGCAGGCGGGACTCCGCCGGGGTTACGCAGTATTTT. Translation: CASRRDSAGVTQYF.

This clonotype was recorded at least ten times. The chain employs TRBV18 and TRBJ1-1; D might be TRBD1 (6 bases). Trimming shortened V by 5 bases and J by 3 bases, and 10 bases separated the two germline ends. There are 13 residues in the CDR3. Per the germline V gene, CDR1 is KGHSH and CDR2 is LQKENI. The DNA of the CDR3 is TGTGCCAGCTCAACGGGGGGCGACACTGAAGCTTTCTTT. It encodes CASSTGGDTEAFF.

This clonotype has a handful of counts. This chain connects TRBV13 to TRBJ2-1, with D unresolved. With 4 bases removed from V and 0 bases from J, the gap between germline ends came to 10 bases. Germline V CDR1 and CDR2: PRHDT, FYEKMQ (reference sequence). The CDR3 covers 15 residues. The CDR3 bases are TGTGCCAGCAGCTATATGGGGTTCTCCTACAATGAGCAGTTCTTC. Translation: CASSYMGFSYNEQFF.

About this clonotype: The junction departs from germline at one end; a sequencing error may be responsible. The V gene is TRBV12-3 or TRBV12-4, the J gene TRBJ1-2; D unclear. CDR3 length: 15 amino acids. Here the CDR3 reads CASILSSPTHYGYTF. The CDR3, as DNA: TGTGCCAGCATTTTAAGTAGCCCTACACACTATGGCTACACCTTC.

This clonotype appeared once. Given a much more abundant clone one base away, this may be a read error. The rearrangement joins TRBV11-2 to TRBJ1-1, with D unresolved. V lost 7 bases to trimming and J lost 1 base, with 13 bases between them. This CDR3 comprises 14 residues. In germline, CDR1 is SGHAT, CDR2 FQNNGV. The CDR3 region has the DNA TGTGCCAGCATCCTGTATCGGGGGAACACTGAAGCTTTCTTT. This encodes CASILYRGNTEAFF.

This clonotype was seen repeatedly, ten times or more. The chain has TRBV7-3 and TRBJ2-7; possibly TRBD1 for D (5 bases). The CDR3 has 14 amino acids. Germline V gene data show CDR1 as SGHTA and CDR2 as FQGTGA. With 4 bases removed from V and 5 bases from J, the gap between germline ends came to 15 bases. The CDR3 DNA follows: TGTGCCAGCAGCTCTCAGGGTTTGGGTGACGAGCAGTACTTC. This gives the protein CASSSQGLGDEQYF.

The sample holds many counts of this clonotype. The CDR3 protein is CASSRDYFSREQYF. The CDR3, as DNA: TGTGCCAGCAGCCGGGACTACTTTTCCCGCGAGCAGTACTTC. The chain couples TRBV3-1 to TRBJ2-7; 7 bases align to TRBD2. The CDR3 is 14 residues long. CDR1 and CDR2 (germline): LGHDT, YNNKEL (reference sequence). V shed 4 bases and J 6 bases; nucleotides not matched to a gene: 9.

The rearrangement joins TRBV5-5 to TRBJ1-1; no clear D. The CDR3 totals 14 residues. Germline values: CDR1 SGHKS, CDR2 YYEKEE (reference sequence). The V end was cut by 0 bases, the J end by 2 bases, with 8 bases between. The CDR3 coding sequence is TGTGCCAGCAGCTTGGGTCTGGACAACACTGAAGCTTTCTTT. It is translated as CASSLGLDNTEAFF.

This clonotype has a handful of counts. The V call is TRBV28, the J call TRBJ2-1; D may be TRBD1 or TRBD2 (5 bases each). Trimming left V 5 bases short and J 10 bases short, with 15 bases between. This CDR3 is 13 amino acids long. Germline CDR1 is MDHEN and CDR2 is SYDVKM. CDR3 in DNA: TGTGCCAGCAGTCCCCCCTTCCGGGGCGAGCAGTTCTTC. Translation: CASSPPFRGEQFF. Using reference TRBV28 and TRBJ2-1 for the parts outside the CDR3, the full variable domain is DVKVTQSSRYLVKRTGEKVFLECVQDMDHENMFWYRQDPGLGLRLIYFSYDVKMKEKGDIPEGYSVSREKKERFSLILESASTNQTSMYLCASSPPFRGEQFFGPGTRLTVL.

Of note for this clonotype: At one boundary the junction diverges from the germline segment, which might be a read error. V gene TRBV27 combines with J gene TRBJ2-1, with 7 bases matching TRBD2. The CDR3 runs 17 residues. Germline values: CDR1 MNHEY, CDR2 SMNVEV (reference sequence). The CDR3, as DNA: TGTGCCAGCAGTTTACCGAGAGCGACTAGCTCCTACGATGAGCAGTTCTTC. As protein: CASSLPRATSSYDEQFF.

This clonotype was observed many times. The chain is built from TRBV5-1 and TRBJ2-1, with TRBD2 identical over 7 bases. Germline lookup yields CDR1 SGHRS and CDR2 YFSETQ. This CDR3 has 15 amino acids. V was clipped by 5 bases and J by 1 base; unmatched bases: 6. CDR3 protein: CASRRSGDSYNEQFF. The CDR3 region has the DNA TGCGCCAGCAGAAGGAGCGGGGATTCCTACAATGAGCAGTTCTTC. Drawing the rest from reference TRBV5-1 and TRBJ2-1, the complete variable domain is KAGVTQTPRYLIKTRGQQVTLSCSPISGHRSVSWYQQTPGQGLQFLFEYFSETQRNKGNFPGRFSGRQFSNSRSEMNVSTLELGDSALYLCASRRSGDSYNEQFFGPGTRLTVL.

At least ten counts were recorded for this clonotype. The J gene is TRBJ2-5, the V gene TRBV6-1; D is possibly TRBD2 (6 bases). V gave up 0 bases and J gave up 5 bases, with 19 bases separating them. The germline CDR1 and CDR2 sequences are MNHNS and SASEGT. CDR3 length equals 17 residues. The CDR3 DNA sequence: TGTGCCAGCAGTGAAGCCCGACTAGTCGGACGGATGGAGACCCAGTACTTC. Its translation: CASSEARLVGRMETQYF.

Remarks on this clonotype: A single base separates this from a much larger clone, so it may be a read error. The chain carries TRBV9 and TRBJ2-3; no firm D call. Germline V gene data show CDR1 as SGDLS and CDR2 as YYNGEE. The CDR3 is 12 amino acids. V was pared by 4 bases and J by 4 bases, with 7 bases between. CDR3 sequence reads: CASSPAPDTQYF. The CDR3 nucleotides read TGTGCCAGCAGCCCAGCCCCAGATACGCAGTATTTT.

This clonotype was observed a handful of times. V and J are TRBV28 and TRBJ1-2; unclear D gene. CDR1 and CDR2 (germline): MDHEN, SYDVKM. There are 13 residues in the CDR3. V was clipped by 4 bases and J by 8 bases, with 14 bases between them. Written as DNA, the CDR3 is TGTGCCAGCAGTTCGGATCGGGATTCGGGCTACACCTTC. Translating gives CASSSDRDSGYTF.

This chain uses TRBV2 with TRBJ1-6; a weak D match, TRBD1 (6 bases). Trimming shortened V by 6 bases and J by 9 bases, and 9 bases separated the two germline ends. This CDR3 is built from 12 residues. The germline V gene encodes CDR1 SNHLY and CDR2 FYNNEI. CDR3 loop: CASRQGLSPLHF. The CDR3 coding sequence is TGTGCCAGCAGACAGGGACTTTCACCCCTCCACTTT.

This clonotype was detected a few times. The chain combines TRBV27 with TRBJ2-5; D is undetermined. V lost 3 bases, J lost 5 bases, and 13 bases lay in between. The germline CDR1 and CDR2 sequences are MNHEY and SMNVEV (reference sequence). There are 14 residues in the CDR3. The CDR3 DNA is TGTGCCAGCAGTTTCGGGCTCGGGTTGGAGACCCAGTACTTC. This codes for CASSFGLGLETQYF.

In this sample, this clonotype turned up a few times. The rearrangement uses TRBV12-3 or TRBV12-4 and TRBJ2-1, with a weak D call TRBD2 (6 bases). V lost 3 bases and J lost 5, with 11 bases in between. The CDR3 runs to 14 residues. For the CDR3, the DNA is TGTGCCAGCAGTTTCTTGCGGGGAAACAATGAGCAGTTCTTC. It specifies CASSFLRGNNEQFF.

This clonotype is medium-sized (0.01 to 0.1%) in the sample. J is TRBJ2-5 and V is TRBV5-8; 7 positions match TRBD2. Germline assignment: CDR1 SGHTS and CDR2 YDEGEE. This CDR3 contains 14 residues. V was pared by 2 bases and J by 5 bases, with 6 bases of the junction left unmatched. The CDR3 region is CASSFRAGGETQYF. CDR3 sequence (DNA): TGTGCCAGCAGCTTTAGGGCCGGGGGGGAGACCCAGTACTTC.

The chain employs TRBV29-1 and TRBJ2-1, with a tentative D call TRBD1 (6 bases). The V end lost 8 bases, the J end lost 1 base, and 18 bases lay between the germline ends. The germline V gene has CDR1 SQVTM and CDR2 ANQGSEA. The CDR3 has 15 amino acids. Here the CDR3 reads CSCGSDRLSYNEQFF. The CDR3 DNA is TGCAGCTGTGGATCGGACAGACTATCCTACAATGAGCAGTTCTTC.

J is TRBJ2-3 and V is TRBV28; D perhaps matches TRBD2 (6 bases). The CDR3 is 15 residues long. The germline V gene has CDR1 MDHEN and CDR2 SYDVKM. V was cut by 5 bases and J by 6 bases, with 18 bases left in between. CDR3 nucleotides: TGTGCCAGCAGTGGGGGGATGACGACAGCTGATACGCAGTATTTT. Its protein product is CASSGGMTTADTQYF.